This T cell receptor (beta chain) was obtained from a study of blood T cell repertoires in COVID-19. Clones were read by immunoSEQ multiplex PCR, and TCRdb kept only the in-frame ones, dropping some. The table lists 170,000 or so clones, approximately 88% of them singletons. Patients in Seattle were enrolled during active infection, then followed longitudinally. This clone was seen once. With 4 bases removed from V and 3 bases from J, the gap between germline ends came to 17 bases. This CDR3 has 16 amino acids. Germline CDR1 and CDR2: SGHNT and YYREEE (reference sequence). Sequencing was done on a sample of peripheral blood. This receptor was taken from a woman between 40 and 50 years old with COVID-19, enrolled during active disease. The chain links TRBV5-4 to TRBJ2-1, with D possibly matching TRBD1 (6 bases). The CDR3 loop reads CASSAGPQGYYNEQFF. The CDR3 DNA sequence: TGTGCCAGCAGCGCCGGACCGCAGGGGTACTACAATGAGCAGTTCTTC.